This T cell receptor (beta chain) stems from a study of cytomegalovirus exposure and HLA in healthy donors. CDR3 length: 14 amino acids. The ends lost 4 bases at V and 4 bases at J; junction bases unmatched: 5. Germline V CDR1 and CDR2: SGHTA, FQGNSA. The PCR made use of 60 Vbeta and 13 Jbeta primers. This table comes from immunoSEQ multiplex PCR, and its TCRdb copy is limited to in-frame clones, with some not included. The repertoire consists of tens of thousands of clones, with around 81% occurring once and the leading ten covering about 0.53%. This clonotype was obtained from a man aged 30 to 45 in good health and CMV-seronegative. Sequenced input: PBMCs. The V and J genes are TRBV7-2 and TRBJ2-5; 8 bases are shared with TRBD2. The CDR3 sequence: CASSSGTSGETQYF. The CDR3 DNA reads as TGTGCCAGCAGCTCCGGGACTAGTGGAGAGACCCAGTACTTC.